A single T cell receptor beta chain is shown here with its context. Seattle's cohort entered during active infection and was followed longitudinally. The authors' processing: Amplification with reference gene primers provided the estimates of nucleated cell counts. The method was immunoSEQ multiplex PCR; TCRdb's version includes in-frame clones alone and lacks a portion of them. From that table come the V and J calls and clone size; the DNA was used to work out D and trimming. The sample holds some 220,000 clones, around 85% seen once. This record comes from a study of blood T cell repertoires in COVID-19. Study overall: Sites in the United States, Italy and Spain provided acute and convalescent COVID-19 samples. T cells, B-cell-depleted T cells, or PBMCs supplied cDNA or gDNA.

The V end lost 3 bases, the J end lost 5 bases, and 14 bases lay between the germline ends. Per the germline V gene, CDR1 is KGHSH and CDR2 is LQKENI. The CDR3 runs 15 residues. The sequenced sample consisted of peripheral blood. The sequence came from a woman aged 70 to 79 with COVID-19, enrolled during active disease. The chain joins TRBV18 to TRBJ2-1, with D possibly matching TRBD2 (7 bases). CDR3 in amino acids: CASSPPSGGHNEQFF. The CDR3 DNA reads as TGTGCCAGCTCACCTCCGTCGGGGGGCCACAATGAGCAGTTCTTC.